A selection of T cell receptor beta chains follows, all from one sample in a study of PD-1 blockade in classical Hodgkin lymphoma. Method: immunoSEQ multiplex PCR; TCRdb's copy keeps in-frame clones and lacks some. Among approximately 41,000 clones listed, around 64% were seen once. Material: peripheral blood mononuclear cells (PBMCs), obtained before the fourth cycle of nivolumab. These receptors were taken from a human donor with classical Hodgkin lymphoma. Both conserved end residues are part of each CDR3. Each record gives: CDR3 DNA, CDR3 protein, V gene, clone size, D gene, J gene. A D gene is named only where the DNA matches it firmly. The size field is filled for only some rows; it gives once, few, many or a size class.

DNA: TGCGCCAGCAGCTTGGGGCCCACGGGCGGGAAGCCCCAGCATTTT; CDR3: CASSLGPTGGKPQHF; V: TRBV5-1; size: .; D: .; J: TRBJ1-5
DNA: TGTGCCAGCAGCTTAGACGGGACAGTGTACGGGGAGACCCAGTACTTC; CDR3: CASSLDGTVYGETQYF; V: TRBV7-9; size: .; D: TRBD1; J: TRBJ2-5
DNA: TGTGCCAGCAGCATATCCGGGACGGTGGCCTACGAGCAGTACTTC; CDR3: CASSISGTVAYEQYF; V: TRBV7-3; size: .; D: .; J: TRBJ2-7
DNA: TGTGCCAGCAGCTCGGGACCTAGTAGCAATCAGCCCCAGCATTTT; CDR3: CASSSGPSSNQPQHF; V: TRBV7-2; size: .; D: .; J: TRBJ1-5
DNA: TGTGCCAGCAGCTTACTCGGGGTCAACACCATATATTTT; CDR3: CASSLLGVNTIYF; V: TRBV7-2; size: many; D: .; J: TRBJ1-3
DNA: TGTGCCAGCAGTTTCCAGGACAGGGTCTACGAGCAGTACTTC; CDR3: CASSFQDRVYEQYF; V: TRBV28; size: few; D: TRBD1; J: TRBJ2-7
DNA: TGTGCCAGCAGTCCCCTCGGTGAGACCCAGTACTTC; CDR3: CASSPLGETQYF; V: TRBV27; size: .; D: .; J: TRBJ2-5
DNA: TGTGCCAGCAGCCCCGAGCGGGGACAGGGACTCTCTGGGGCCAACGTCCTGACTTTC; CDR3: CASSPERGQGLSGANVLTF; V: TRBV7-9; size: .; D: TRBD1; J: TRBJ2-6
DNA: TGCGCCAGCAGCTTGGTGGGGAGCTCTGGAAACACCATATATTTT; CDR3: CASSLVGSSGNTIYF; V: TRBV5-1; size: .; D: .; J: TRBJ1-3
DNA: TGTGCCAGCAGTCGACTAGCGATCGGCTACGAGCAGTACTTC; CDR3: CASSRLAIGYEQYF; V: TRBV6-5; size: .; D: TRBD2; J: TRBJ2-7
DNA: TGTGCCAGCAGCTTCGAGACAGGGGGCTATGGCTACACCTTC; CDR3: CASSFETGGYGYTF; V: TRBV7-2; size: .; D: TRBD1; J: TRBJ1-2
DNA: TGTGCCAGCAGCTTAGTGTCGTTAGCGGGGAGCCCCTTGGGTACGCAGTATTTT; CDR3: CASSLVSLAGSPLGTQYF; V: TRBV7-6; size: .; D: TRBD2; J: TRBJ2-3
DNA: TGTGCCAGCAGCTTAGTTAACGACTATGGCTACACCTTC; CDR3: CASSLVNDYGYTF; V: TRBV7-2; size: .; D: .; J: TRBJ1-2
DNA: TGTGCCAGCAGCCCAAACGGAGGCGGGGAGCTGTTTTTT; CDR3: CASSPNGGGELFF; V: TRBV11-2; size: .; D: .; J: TRBJ2-2
DNA: TGTGCCAGCGTGCTTAGACGGACAGGGGGCCACTATGGCTACACCTTC; CDR3: CASVLRRTGGHYGYTF; V: TRBV5-6; size: .; D: TRBD1; J: TRBJ1-2
DNA: TGTGCCAGCAGCGACCCGACAGGGTGGGGCTCTGGGGCCAACGTCCTGACTTTC; CDR3: CASSDPTGWGSGANVLTF; V: TRBV9; size: .; D: TRBD1; J: TRBJ2-6
DNA: TGTGCCAGTAGTAACCCGGCTGGGTCCTACGAGCAGTACTTC; CDR3: CASSNPAGSYEQYF; V: TRBV19; size: .; D: .; J: TRBJ2-7
DNA: TGTGCCACCGAAGGGACTAGCGGGGTAGATACGCAGTATTTT; CDR3: CATEGTSGVDTQYF; V: TRBV10-3; size: .; D: TRBD2; J: TRBJ2-3
DNA: TGCGCCAGCAGCCCGGGACTAGCGGGGAGGGAGACCCAGTACTTC; CDR3: CASSPGLAGRETQYF; V: TRBV5-1; size: .; D: TRBD2; J: TRBJ2-5
DNA: TGTGCCAGCAGCTTAGAACTTGGCCTTGGTGGCTACACCTTC; CDR3: CASSLELGLGGYTF; V: TRBV11-2; size: many; D: .; J: TRBJ1-2
DNA: TGTGCCTGTTCGTGGGATGTACCGTTGGAGCTGTTTTTT; CDR3: CACSWDVPLELFF; V: TRBV6-6; size: .; D: .; J: TRBJ2-2
DNA: TGCAGCGTTTACCAACCCATTGGGGGGGGCGCGGGCCGCCCCGATGGCTACACCTTC; CDR3: CSVYQPIGGGAGRPDGYTF; V: TRBV29-1; size: .; D: .; J: TRBJ1-2
DNA: TGTGCCAGTAGTATGGCGGGAGGTGCAGGAAACACCATATATTTT; CDR3: CASSMAGGAGNTIYF; V: TRBV19; size: many; D: .; J: TRBJ1-3
DNA: TGCGCCAGCAGAAAAACGGGAGACGTCTACAATGAGCAGTTCTTC; CDR3: CASRKTGDVYNEQFF; V: TRBV5-1; size: .; D: .; J: TRBJ2-1
DNA: TGCAGCGTGCAGGGGGCGGAGGAGACCCAGTACTTC; CDR3: CSVQGAEETQYF; V: TRBV29-1; size: many; D: TRBD1; J: TRBJ2-5
DNA: TGTGCCAGCAGCCAAGTAGCCGGAGGGGGGGACACAGATACGCAGTATTTT; CDR3: CASSQVAGGGDTDTQYF; V: TRBV4-2; size: .; D: .; J: TRBJ2-3
DNA: TGTGCCAGTGAGTCAGATACGCAGTATTTT; CDR3: CASESDTQYF; V: TRBV19; size: .; D: .; J: TRBJ2-3
DNA: TGTGCCAGCAGGGGGACAGCTGAAGCTTTCTTT; CDR3: CASRGTAEAFF; V: TRBV6-6; size: medium-sized; D: TRBD1; J: TRBJ1-1
DNA: TGTGCCAGCACTCAACATCAGGGTTATAATTCACCCCTCCACTTT; CDR3: CASTQHQGYNSPLHF; V: TRBV9; size: .; D: .; J: TRBJ1-6
DNA: TGTGCCAGCAGCTTCCGAGGGGGGGGTCTCAATGAGCAGTTCTTC; CDR3: CASSFRGGGLNEQFF; V: TRBV11-2; size: .; D: .; J: TRBJ2-1
DNA: TGTGCCAGCAGTTTATTGACTAGCGGGCGGTCCCCCTACGAGCAGTACTTC; CDR3: CASSLLTSGRSPYEQYF; V: TRBV28; size: once; D: TRBD2; J: TRBJ2-7
DNA: TGTGCCAGCAGCCCCCCGGGTAACTCTGGGGCCAACGTCCTGACTTTC; CDR3: CASSPPGNSGANVLTF; V: TRBV9; size: .; D: .; J: TRBJ2-6
DNA: TGTGCCAGCAGCCCAAGGGCAGGCAGCAATCAGCCCCAGCATTTT; CDR3: CASSPRAGSNQPQHF; V: TRBV6-6; size: .; D: .; J: TRBJ1-5
DNA: TGTGCCAGCGGATTGACAGGGAGCTCCTACAATGAGCAGTTCTTC; CDR3: CASGLTGSSYNEQFF; V: TRBV11-2; size: medium-sized; D: TRBD1; J: TRBJ2-1
DNA: TGTGCCAGTAGTATAGTCCGCCAGTTAAATCAGCCCCAGCATTTT; CDR3: CASSIVRQLNQPQHF; V: TRBV19; size: few; D: .; J: TRBJ1-5
DNA: TGTGCCAGCAGTCCGGGACTCCTGTACCAAGAGACCCAGTACTTC; CDR3: CASSPGLLYQETQYF; V: TRBV27; size: .; D: .; J: TRBJ2-5
DNA: TGTGCCAGCAGCTTAGCGGGACAGGGGTCAAATCAGCCCCAGCATTTT; CDR3: CASSLAGQGSNQPQHF; V: TRBV7-2; size: .; D: TRBD1; J: TRBJ1-5
DNA: TGTGCCAGCAGCTTTGGCGGGAGCACAGATACGCAGTATTTT; CDR3: CASSFGGSTDTQYF; V: TRBV5-4; size: .; D: .; J: TRBJ2-3
DNA: TGTGCCAGCAGCCCGGGTATAAACACCGGGGAGCTGTTTTTT; CDR3: CASSPGINTGELFF; V: TRBV9; size: few; D: .; J: TRBJ2-2
DNA: TGTGCCAGCAGTGTATTAGGGGGGTCGGGGGACTATGGCTACACCTTC; CDR3: CASSVLGGSGDYGYTF; V: TRBV6-1; size: .; D: .; J: TRBJ1-2
DNA: TGTGCCAGCAAGGGGACAGGGAACACCGGGGAGCTGTTTTTT; CDR3: CASKGTGNTGELFF; V: TRBV6-5; size: .; D: TRBD1; J: TRBJ2-2
DNA: TGTGCCAGCAGAGGCACCGGGACTAGCGGGAGCTCACGGGGATACGAGCAGTACTTC; CDR3: CASRGTGTSGSSRGYEQYF; V: TRBV9; size: .; D: TRBD2; J: TRBJ2-7
DNA: TGCGCCAGCAGCCCACAGGGACTAGGCCCAGATACGCAGTATTTT; CDR3: CASSPQGLGPDTQYF; V: TRBV4-3; size: .; D: TRBD2; J: TRBJ2-3
DNA: TGTGCCAGCTCACGTAATCCCGGGACAGGGGCCGATGGCTACACCTTC; CDR3: CASSRNPGTGADGYTF; V: TRBV18; size: .; D: TRBD1; J: TRBJ1-2
DNA: TGTGCCAGCAGCAGAGGTAGCAGCTACACCGGGGAGCTGTTTTTT; CDR3: CASSRGSSYTGELFF; V: TRBV7-2; size: .; D: .; J: TRBJ2-2
DNA: TGTGCCAGCAGCTGGGGACAGGGAAACATTCAGTACTTC; CDR3: CASSWGQGNIQYF; V: TRBV7-8; size: .; D: TRBD1; J: TRBJ2-4
DNA: TGTGCCAGCAGCCCCGGGACTAGCGGGAGGGCAAATGAGCAGTTCTTC; CDR3: CASSPGTSGRANEQFF; V: TRBV7-9; size: once; D: TRBD2; J: TRBJ2-1
DNA: TGTGCCAGCAGCTCTGGACAGGGGTCGAACACTGAAGCTTTCTTT; CDR3: CASSSGQGSNTEAFF; V: TRBV7-2; size: .; D: TRBD1; J: TRBJ1-1
DNA: TGTGCCAGCACCTCCCAGGCGGGGGCCCGTAATGAAAAACTGTTTTTT; CDR3: CASTSQAGARNEKLFF; V: TRBV5-6; size: .; D: .; J: TRBJ1-4
DNA: TGTGCCATCAGTGAGTGGTCCAGTAGGTACGAGCAGTACTTC; CDR3: CAISEWSSRYEQYF; V: TRBV10-3; size: .; D: .; J: TRBJ2-7
DNA: TGTGCCAGCAGCTTATCAGGGTTCAGCAATCAGCCCCAGCATTTT; CDR3: CASSLSGFSNQPQHF; V: TRBV11-2; size: once; D: .; J: TRBJ1-5
DNA: TGCGCCAGCAGCTTGAGGACACCCCCAGATACGCAGTATTTT; CDR3: CASSLRTPPDTQYF; V: TRBV5-1; size: .; D: .; J: TRBJ2-3
DNA: TGTGCCAGCAGCTTTCAACAGGGCGGGAACACTGAAGCTTTCTTT; CDR3: CASSFQQGGNTEAFF; V: TRBV7-2; size: .; D: .; J: TRBJ1-1
DNA: TGCGCCAGCAGCCCAGTCGGACGGGGACGCACAGATACGCAGTATTTT; CDR3: CASSPVGRGRTDTQYF; V: TRBV4-3; size: .; D: .; J: TRBJ2-3
DNA: TGTGCCAGTATGGGGGGGGCCCAAGTTAGCACGCAGTATTTT; CDR3: CASMGGAQVSTQYF; V: TRBV19; size: .; D: .; J: TRBJ2-3